At least ten counts were recorded for the clone carrying this T cell receptor beta chain. Its antigen remains unknown. Unique molecular identifiers tagged the TCRbeta library. TCRdb independently ran MiXCR on the PCR reads; one entry per CDR3 protein. Here the sample spans roughly 400,000 distinct CDR3 sequences, around two fifths being singletons. CDR1 SGDLS and CDR2 YYNGEE come from the germline V gene. Trimming left V 3 bases short and J 3 bases short, with 9 bases between. The CDR3 runs 13 residues. This record belongs to a study of T-cell reconstitution after alpha-beta-depleted transplantation in children. Study conclusions and caveats: Where alpha-beta T cells came from about two months after transplant was reportedly several hundred expanded graft clones.

The starting material was PBMCs, obtained before TCRalphabeta/CD19-depleted stem cell transplant. This clonotype originated in a girl aged 2 to 9 with aplastic anemia, due to receive a stem cell transplant. The chain carries TRBV9 and TRBJ2-5; D ambiguous. The CDR3 region has the DNA TGTGCCAGCAGCGCGGAGAGCGAAGAGACCCAGTACTTC. Translating it yields CASSAESEETQYF.